This is a list of T cell receptor beta chains from one sample in a study of T cells in Graves' hyperthyroidism and ophthalmopathy. One entry per CDR3 protein, called by TCRdb with MiXCR from the multiplex PCR reads. The data contain 300,000 to 400,000 distinct CDR3 sequences, approximately 17% of them singletons. Input material: blood. Every receptor here comes from a man aged 18 to 30 with Graves' ophthalmopathy. The CDR3 runs from the conserved cysteine through the conserved F or W. The D gene is left open where the match is weak. Not all rows give a size; the values are once, few, many and, for expanded clones, a class.

J: TRBJ1-1
V: TRBV10-2
size: few
D: -
DNA: TGCGCCAGCAGATCCGAAGGACAGCCGAACACTGAAGCTTTCTTT
CDR3: CASRSEGQPNTEAFF

J: TRBJ2-7
V: TRBV5-1
size: -
D: -
DNA: TGCGCCAGCAGCTTGGATCTCCGACAGGGAGGTTACGAGCAGTACTTC
CDR3: CASSLDLRQGGYEQYF

J: TRBJ1-1
V: TRBV6-5
size: -
D: -
DNA: TGTGCCAGCAGTTACTCCCAAGGGGGAACGAACACTGAAGCTTTCTTT
CDR3: CASSYSQGGTNTEAFF

J: TRBJ2-7
V: TRBV20-1
size: many
D: -
DNA: TGCAGTGCGGTTGGCGGGGACGAGCAGTACTTC
CDR3: CSAVGGDEQYF

J: TRBJ2-7
V: TRBV11-2
size: many
D: TRBD1
DNA: TGTGCCAGCAGGCCGGTTATGAGGACAGGAACCTACGAGCAGTACTTC
CDR3: CASRPVMRTGTYEQYF

J: TRBJ1-2
V: TRBV6-1
size: many
D: TRBD1
DNA: TGTGCCAGCAGTACCTCCTGGGACAGGGGGAATGGCTACACCTTC
CDR3: CASSTSWDRGNGYTF

J: TRBJ2-7
V: TRBV20-1
size: many
D: TRBD1
DNA: TGCAGTGCTAGATACGACAGGGTTTACGAGCAGTACTTC
CDR3: CSARYDRVYEQYF

J: TRBJ2-5
V: TRBV6-5
size: -
D: -
DNA: TGTGCCAGCAGTTACTCGAGGCTAACGGAGACCCAGTACTTC
CDR3: CASSYSRLTETQYF

J: TRBJ1-1
V: TRBV19
size: -
D: -
DNA: TGTGCCAGTAGTATACAGGGAGGGAGCACTGAAGCTTTCTTT
CDR3: CASSIQGGSTEAFF

J: TRBJ2-2
V: TRBV20-1
size: many
D: TRBD2
DNA: TGCAGTGCTAGAGATAATCCCGGGACTAGCGGTTACACCGGGGAGCTGTTTTTT
CDR3: CSARDNPGTSGYTGELFF

J: TRBJ2-1
V: TRBV10-3
size: -
D: TRBD1
DNA: TGTGCCATCAGTGAACGTGCCGGACAGGGGGGCCCCTATGAGCAGTTCTTC
CDR3: CAISERAGQGGPYEQFF

J: TRBJ2-3
V: TRBV6-5
size: -
D: -
DNA: TGTGCCAGCAGATTAGGGGTGGGGACAGATACGCAGTATTTT
CDR3: CASRLGVGTDTQYF

J: TRBJ2-7
V: TRBV7-8
size: -
D: -
DNA: TGTGCCAGCAGCTTAGGAGGGGGATCCCTCTACGAGCAGTACTTC
CDR3: CASSLGGGSLYEQYF

J: TRBJ2-7
V: TRBV29-1
size: -
D: -
DNA: TGCAGCGTTGGGGAGAGCTCCTACGAGCAGTACTTC
CDR3: CSVGESSYEQYF

J: TRBJ2-7
V: TRBV27
size: -
D: -
DNA: TGTGCCAGCAGTTTAAAGGGGCAGACCTACGAGCAGTACTTC
CDR3: CASSLKGQTYEQYF

J: TRBJ2-2
V: TRBV3-1
size: -
D: TRBD2
DNA: TGTGCCAGCAGCCAGACGGGACTAGCGGTGATCAACACCGGGGAGCTGTTTTTT
CDR3: CASSQTGLAVINTGELFF

J: TRBJ1-2
V: TRBV29-1
size: many
D: -
DNA: TGCAGCGCCCCGAACAGGCTTAACTATGGCTACACCTTC
CDR3: CSAPNRLNYGYTF

J: TRBJ2-3
V: TRBV6-2/TRBV6-3
size: many
D: TRBD2
DNA: TGTGCCAGCAGTTACTCGGCCGGACTAGCGGGGGGGCCAGATACGCAGTATTTT
CDR3: CASSYSAGLAGGPDTQYF

J: TRBJ2-1
V: TRBV7-8
size: many
D: -
DNA: TGTGCCAGCAGCCCCTTTGGCAATGAGCAGTTCTTC
CDR3: CASSPFGNEQFF

J: TRBJ2-1
V: TRBV29-1
size: -
D: TRBD2
DNA: TGCAGCGTTGAACCTAGCGGGAACTACAATGAGCAGTTCTTC
CDR3: CSVEPSGNYNEQFF

J: TRBJ2-3
V: TRBV24-1
size: few
D: TRBD2
DNA: TGTGCCACCAGTACGGGGGGGCCGACAGATACGCAGTATTTT
CDR3: CATSTGGPTDTQYF

J: TRBJ2-3
V: TRBV5-1
size: -
D: TRBD1
DNA: TGCGCCAGCAGTGGCGGGACAGGGGAGACACATACGCAGTATTTT
CDR3: CASSGGTGETHTQYF

J: TRBJ1-2
V: TRBV4-1
size: -
D: TRBD1
DNA: TGCGCCAGCAGCCAAAAGGGGACAGGGGGCGATGGCTACACCTTC
CDR3: CASSQKGTGGDGYTF

J: TRBJ1-2
V: TRBV12-3/TRBV12-4
size: many
D: -
DNA: TGTGCCAGCAGTTTAGGGAGCCAAGGGTACACCTTC
CDR3: CASSLGSQGYTF

J: TRBJ2-1
V: TRBV6-1
size: many
D: -
DNA: TGTGCCAGCAGTGAATTAGGTGGGGGCCGGAATGAGCAGTTCTTC
CDR3: CASSELGGGRNEQFF

J: TRBJ2-5
V: TRBV11-2
size: many
D: -
DNA: TGTGCCAGCAGCTTAGCGAGGGGTTTCCAAGAGACCCAGTACTTC
CDR3: CASSLARGFQETQYF